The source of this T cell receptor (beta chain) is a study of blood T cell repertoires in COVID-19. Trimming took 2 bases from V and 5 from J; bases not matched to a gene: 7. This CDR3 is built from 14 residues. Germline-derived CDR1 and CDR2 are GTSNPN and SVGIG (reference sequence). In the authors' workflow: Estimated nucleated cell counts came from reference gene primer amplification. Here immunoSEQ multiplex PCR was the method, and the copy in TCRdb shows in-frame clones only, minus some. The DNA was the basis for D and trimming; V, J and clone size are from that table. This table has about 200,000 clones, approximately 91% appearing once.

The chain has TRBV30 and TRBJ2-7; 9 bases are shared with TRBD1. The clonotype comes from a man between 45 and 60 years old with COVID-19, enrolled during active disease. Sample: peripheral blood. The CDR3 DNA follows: TGTGCCTGGAGTAGAGGACAGGGGATCCACGAGCAGTACTTC. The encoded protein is CAWSRGQGIHEQYF. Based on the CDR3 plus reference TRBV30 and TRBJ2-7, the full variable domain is SQTIHQWPATLVQPVGSPLSLECTVEGTSNPNLYWYRQAAGRGLQLLFYSVGIGQISSEVPQNLSASRPQDRQFILSSKKLLLSDSGFYLCAWSRGQGIHEQYFGPGTRLTVT.